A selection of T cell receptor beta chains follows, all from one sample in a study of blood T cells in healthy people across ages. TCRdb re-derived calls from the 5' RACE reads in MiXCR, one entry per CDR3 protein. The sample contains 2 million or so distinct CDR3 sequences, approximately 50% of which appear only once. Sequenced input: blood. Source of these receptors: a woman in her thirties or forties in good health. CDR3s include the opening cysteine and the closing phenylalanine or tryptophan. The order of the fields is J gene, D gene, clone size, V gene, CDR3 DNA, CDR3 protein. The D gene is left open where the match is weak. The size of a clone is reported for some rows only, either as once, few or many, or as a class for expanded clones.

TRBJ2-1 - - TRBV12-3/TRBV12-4 TGTGCCAGCTGCTCAGCTTACAATGAGCGGTTCTTC CASCSAYNERFF
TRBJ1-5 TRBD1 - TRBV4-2 TGTGCCAGCAGCCAAGACGCAGGACAGGGGGGTCAGCCCCAGCATTTT CASSQDAGQGGQPQHF
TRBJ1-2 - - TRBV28 TGTGCCAGCAGTTATTACCGGGACGCCGGGCGGGGTGGCTACACCTTC CASSYYRDAGRGGYTF
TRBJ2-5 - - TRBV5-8 TGTGCCAGCAGCCCTGGAGTAGGACGGGGGAGGGAGACCCAGTACTTC CASSPGVGRGRETQYF
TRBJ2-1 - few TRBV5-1 TGCGCCAGCAGCTTCAGGCAACGCGGGGGCCTCCTAGGGGGTGAGCAGTTCTTC CASSFRQRGGLLGGEQFF
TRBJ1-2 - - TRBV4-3 TGCGCCAGCAGCCAAGCACTGGGGGGTTCAAGATATGGCTACACCTTC CASSQALGGSRYGYTF
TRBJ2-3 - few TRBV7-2 TGTGCCAGCAGCCCAAGGGGTAGGGGGGGCAGAGCAGATACGCAGTATTTT CASSPRGRGGRADTQYF
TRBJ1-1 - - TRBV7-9 TGTGCCAGCAGCTACCCCCGTGGGGAGGGCACTGAAGCTTTCTTT CASSYPRGEGTEAFF
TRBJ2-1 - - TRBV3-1 TGTGCCAGCAGCCCCCAAGGGCGTAGGAGCTCCTACAATGAGCAGTTCTTC CASSPQGRRSSYNEQFF
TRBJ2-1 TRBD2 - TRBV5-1 TGCGCCAGCAGCTCCTCTCCTAGCGGGGGTTACAATGAGCAGTTCTTC CASSSSPSGGYNEQFF
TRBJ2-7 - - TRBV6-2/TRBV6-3 TGTGCCATCACCAATGGGGTTTCTAGCTCCTACGAGCAGTACTTC CAITNGVSSSYEQYF
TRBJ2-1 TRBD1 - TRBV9 TGTGCCAGCAGCGTAGCCCCCGGGACAGGTTCTTACAATGAGCAGTTCTTC CASSVAPGTGSYNEQFF
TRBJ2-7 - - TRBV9 TGTGCCAGCAGCCCCCGGGACTGCTCCTACGAGCAGTACTTC CASSPRDCSYEQYF
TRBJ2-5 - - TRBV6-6 TGTGCCAGCAGTTACTCGACACGAAATGGGGGAGAGACCCAGTACTTC CASSYSTRNGGETQYF
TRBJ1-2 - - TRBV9 TGTGCCAGCAGCGTAGGTGGGACCTTTTTAGGTGGCTACACCTTC CASSVGGTFLGGYTF
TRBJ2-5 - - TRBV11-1 TGTGCCAGCACGGCTAGAGATGTGCTGGAGACCCAGTACTTC CASTARDVLETQYF
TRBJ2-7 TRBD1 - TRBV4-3 TGCGCCAGCACCCATACAGGGGGCTCTTACGAGCAGTACTTC CASTHTGGSYEQYF
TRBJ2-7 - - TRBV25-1 TGTGCCAGCAGTGAAAGTGCCTACGAGCAGTACTTC CASSESAYEQYF
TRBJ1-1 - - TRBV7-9 TGTGCCAGCAGCGTTGTGGAGAACACTGAAGCTTTCTTT CASSVVENTEAFF
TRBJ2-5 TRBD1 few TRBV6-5 TGTGCCAGCAGTGACTACCGGGACAGGGGAAAGACCCAGTACTTC CASSDYRDRGKTQYF
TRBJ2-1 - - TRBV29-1 TGCAGCGTTGAAGATATGGAGATAGGCGCACGGGGGGCCGGCTACAATGAGCAGTTCTTC CSVEDMEIGARGAGYNEQFF
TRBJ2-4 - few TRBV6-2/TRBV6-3 TGTGCCAGCAGTGAGGGGCAGGGGTGGTCAAACATTCAGTACTTC CASSEGQGWSNIQYF
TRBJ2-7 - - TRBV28 TGTGCCAGCAGTTTTTGGGGGGCAAGATCCGACGAGCAGTACTTC CASSFWGARSDEQYF
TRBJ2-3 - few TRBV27 TGTGCCAGCAGTTTATCCACAGTGCTGGGGGATACGCAGTATTTT CASSLSTVLGDTQYF
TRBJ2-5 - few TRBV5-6 TGTGCCAGCAGCTTGTTGTCGACAGGCCCGAAAGAGACCCAGTACTTC CASSLLSTGPKETQYF
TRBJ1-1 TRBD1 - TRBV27 TGTGCCAGCAGCCTTCGACAGGGGAAAGCTTTCTTT CASSLRQGKAFF
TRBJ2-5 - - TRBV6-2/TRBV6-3 TGTGCCAGCAGTTACATTCGCCTCGCGACCCAGTACTTC CASSYIRLATQYF
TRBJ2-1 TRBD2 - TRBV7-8 TGTGCCAGCAGCTTAAGAGGTTTGGGTGCGGGGGGGACCTACAATGAGCAGTTCTTC CASSLRGLGAGGTYNEQFF
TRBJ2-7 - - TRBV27 TGTGCCAGCAGTTGGGGAGGGGGCTCCTACAATGAGCAGTACTTC CASSWGGGSYNEQYF
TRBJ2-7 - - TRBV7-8 TGTGCCAGCAGCTTGGGCAGGGAGCTCTACGAGCAGTACTTC CASSLGRELYEQYF
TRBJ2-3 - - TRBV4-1 TGCGCCAGCAGCCAAGATATTCCCGGGGCGAGCACAGATACGCAGTATTTT CASSQDIPGASTDTQYF
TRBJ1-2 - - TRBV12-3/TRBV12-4 TGTGCCAGCAGTTTAAGGGACATTATAAGCTATGGCTACACCTTC CASSLRDIISYGYTF
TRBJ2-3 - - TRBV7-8 TGTGCCAGCAGCTTAGCATTGACAGGGAGGCTGAGAGATACGCAGTATTTT CASSLALTGRLRDTQYF
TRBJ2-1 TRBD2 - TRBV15 TGTGCCACCAGCAGAGATTCCGCCAGCGGGGCCTACGAGCAGTTCTTC CATSRDSASGAYEQFF
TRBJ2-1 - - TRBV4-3 TGCGCCAGCAGCCACCTCGAATACAATGAGCAGTTCTTC CASSHLEYNEQFF
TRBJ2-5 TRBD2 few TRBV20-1 TGCAGTGCTTGCGGAACTAGCGGGAACCAAGAGACCCAGTACTTC CSACGTSGNQETQYF
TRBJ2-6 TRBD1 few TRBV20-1 TGCAGTGCTCTTTACTGGGACAGGGCTGGGGCCAACGTCCTGACTTTC CSALYWDRAGANVLTF
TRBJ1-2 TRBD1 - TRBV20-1 TGCAGTGCTTTGGACAGGGAGGGTCCCCACTATGGCTACACCTTC CSALDREGPHYGYTF
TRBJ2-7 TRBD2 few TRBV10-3 TGTGCCATCAGTGCGCGGCTAGCGGGGGGTTCCTACGAGCAGTACTTC CAISARLAGGSYEQYF
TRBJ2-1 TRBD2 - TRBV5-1 TGCGCCAGCAGCTTGGAAGTAGCGGGGTCACTTATCGATGAGCAGTTCTTC CASSLEVAGSLIDEQFF